This T cell receptor beta chain was sequenced during a study of cytomegalovirus exposure and HLA in healthy donors. Turning to the study itself: Early released data had around 88 million unique TCRs, all coming from HLA-typed donors.

Primers included in the PCR were 60 Vbeta and 13 Jbeta primers. TCRdb's copy holds only in-frame clones and misses some; the assay was immunoSEQ multiplex PCR. Of some 190,000 clones detected, roughly 87% appear once; the ten largest clones hold less than 1.3%. A remark on this clone: Its specificity is not known.

Germline V gene sequence: CDR1 MNHEY, CDR2 SMNVEV (reference sequence). The CDR3 is 16 residues long. The germline V and J ends were trimmed by 4 bases and 2 bases, with 15 bases remaining between them. Findings of the study overall: Researchers reported in a later analysis that a missense DCLRE1C variant was tied to TCR beta V- and J-gene trimming. CMV serostatus was the sole immune exposure information available.

The rearrangement links TRBV27 to TRBJ2-1, with D perhaps matching TRBD2 (6 bases). The sequence came from a boy aged 2 to 9 in good health and CMV-seronegative. Sequencing was performed on PBMCs. The CDR3 reads CASSSTSPHPYNEQFF. CDR3 nucleotides: TGTGCCAGCAGTTCGACTAGTCCCCACCCCTACAATGAGCAGTTCTTC.